The source of this T cell receptor (beta chain) is a study of neurological immune-mediated disorders (dated by TCRdb to the late 2010s). In the study overall: Of the approximately 35 multiple sclerosis patients, some 30 had relapsing-remitting MS and 3 had secondary progressive MS. Peripheral blood TCR-beta repertoires from HTLV-I-associated myelopathy (HAM/TSP) patients, multiple sclerosis patients and healthy controls were compared by UMI-based sequencing. The 90 to 110 TCR-beta libraries covered PBMC samples along with longitudinal samples, technical triplicates, and paired sorted CD4+ and CD8+ T-cell subsets. The cohort included approximately 70 subjects: about 15 with HAM/TSP, some 35 with multiple sclerosis, and 20 or so healthy controls. General findings and caveats noted by the study authors: The highest TCR clonal expansion was observed in HAM/TSP patients, whereas the lowest was observed in MS patients, even when compared with healthy controls. Phylogenetic analysis grouped repertoires from 18 of 34 MS patients into a cluster of related CDR3 sequences, suggesting a possible repertoire-level signature. No association of the MS cluster with clinical or MRI features was observed, and the need for larger cohorts was stated by the authors. No identical CDR3 amino acid sequences were shared among expanded clones across subjects, suggesting private TCR-beta repertoires in all groups.

Trimming leaves V shorter by 8 bases and J shorter by 7 bases, with the junction holding 4 bases beyond the gene matches. CDR1 and CDR2, per the germline V gene (reference sequence), are MNHEY and SMNVEV. The CDR3 runs 12 residues from the cysteine to the phenylalanine. The CDR3 DNA has 36 bases and is translated from base 1. To synthesize cDNA, template-switch 5'RACE was performed with a primer carrying a 10-nucleotide random unique molecular identifier so that each TCR transcript was tagged. Each sequencing run produced over 190 million TCR-beta sequences covering 15-18 subjects. Total RNA was extracted with the RNeasy kit. TCR-beta VDJ regions were amplified with primers for the TCR constant region and the 5'RACE anchor, using the KAPA Real-time Library Amplification kit. Sample indexes and Illumina adaptors were added in a first PCR, and a second PCR then increased library yield. The roughly 650 bp TCR product was size-selected on a 2% E-gel SizeSelection system after Ampure bead purification. Before pooling, libraries had their quality checked on a Bioanalyzer, their concentration measured with Qubit, and their quantity determined with the Kapa Library Quantification kit. Libraries were sequenced paired-end 2 x 150 bp on an Illumina HiSeq 2500. To increase sequence diversity, about 25-31% phiX was spiked into each library pool. Turning to the authors' computational methods: The quality-filtered reads were processed with the UMI-based MiGEC pipeline, whose error correction step removed more than 80% of the raw TCR sequences. VDJ genes were aligned to IMGT germline references, and each clonotype was defined by a unique CDR3 amino acid sequence together with V-J genes. Clonal expansion, Shannon diversity and CDR3 relatedness were evaluated with VDJtools (CalcPairwiseDistances, ClusterSamples), while phylogenetic trees were built in CLCbio workbench. Clones with at least 8 unique UMIs were defined as expanded, with this threshold being based on coefficient-of-variation modelling across technical triplicates. TCRdb reran the public reads through fastp at Q25 and MiXCR, keeping productive beta chains. CDR3 protein duplicates are merged, each entry listing the most common genes and DNA. It is TCRdb's table, rather than the study itself, that gives the V and J calls and clone size. In this sample the table shows approximately 65,000 distinct CDR3 sequences, roughly 5% of which occur a single time. The ten biggest clones cover around 5.3% of the sample.

This clonotype was observed at least ten times. No cognate antigen has been identified for it. Base qualities are not recorded, but no much larger clone differs from it by a single base. Libraries from unsorted PBMCs were made from 2 million PBMCs kept in RNAlater at -80 degrees C until RNA extraction. The multiple sclerosis patients were enrolled in a US clinical protocol that used magnetic resonance imaging to evaluate disease progression. PBMCs were separated from peripheral blood using Ficoll-Hypaque density gradient centrifugation and then cryopreserved in liquid nitrogen. Sequencing used PBMCs. The sequence is built from TRBV27 and TRBJ1-4; 7 nucleotides in the junction match TRBD1. The clonotype was recovered from a human donor with multiple sclerosis. The donor label of this sample is uncertain. The CDR3 reads CASRDRGEKLFF. The nucleotide sequence is TGTGCCAGCCGGGACAGAGGTGAAAAACTGTTTTTT.